The clone carrying this TCR beta chain was picked up a small number of times. As yet, its antigen is unknown. This entry is derived from a study of cytomegalovirus exposure and HLA in healthy donors. Regarding the study as a whole: Based on reports, TCR beta sequences accurately predicted HLA-A and HLA-B alleles for most subjects. The study found most TCR sequences rare, yet found some public TCRs in many donors.

A multiplex PCR was run with 60 Vbeta primers and 13 Jbeta primers. Under the authors' procedure: As a later analysis found, there were around 86 million unique TCR beta chains, of which 8.5 million to 14 million were shared. Only in-frame clones appear in the TCRdb table, and some are missing; sequencing was by immunoSEQ multiplex PCR. V and J calls and clone size come straight from that table; D and trimming were deduced from the DNA. Of 160,000 or so clones detected, around four fifths appear once; the ten largest clones hold about 1.3%. CDR3 length equals 14 residues. The ends were cut back, 2 bases at V and 0 bases at J, with 10 bases in the middle. Germline V gives CDR1 GTSNPN, CDR2 SVGIG (reference sequence). Each of the donors was a healthy bone marrow donor.

This clonotype was obtained from a man younger than 40 in good health and CMV-seronegative. The rearrangement joins TRBV30 to TRBJ1-2; D gene unclear. The sample was PBMCs. CDR3 region: CAWSKRLTNYGYTF. In nucleotides, the CDR3 is TGTGCCTGGAGTAAGAGGTTGACTAACTATGGCTACACCTTC.